A single sample is the source of the 26 T cell receptor beta chains below, sequenced in a study of technical replicates of blood from several donors. TCRdb keeps only in-frame clones here, not all; method: immunoSEQ multiplex PCR. The sample consists of around 100,000 clones, roughly 95% of them appearing once. Sample: T cells isolated from PBMCs. The receptors here all came from a human donor in good health.

This chain links TRBV27 with TRBJ2-2, with TRBD1 identical over 9 bases. The trim removed 3 bases at V and 1 base at J, leaving 0 bases unmatched. The CDR3 has 15 amino acids. Looked up from germline, CDR1 is MNHEY and CDR2 is SMNVEV (reference sequence). For the CDR3, the DNA is TGTGCCAGCAGTTTGGGACAGGGGAACACCGGGGAGCTGTTTTTT. Encoded protein: CASSLGQGNTGELFF.

The rearrangement uses TRBV14 and TRBJ2-1, with 10 bases matching TRBD2. With V trimmed by 3 bases and J by 2 bases, 1 base remained unmatched. CDR1 and CDR2 (germline): SGHDN, FVKESK. This CDR3 has 15 amino acids. DNA for the CDR3: TGTGCCAGCAGCCATACTAGCGGGGCCTACAATGAGCAGTTCTTC. Its protein is CASSHTSGAYNEQFF.

CDR3 nucleotides: TGTGCCAGCAGTCAAACCGGACAGTCCTATGGCTACACCTTC. Amino acids: CASSQTGQSYGYTF. The chain combines TRBV28 with TRBJ1-2, with D maybe TRBD1 (6 bases). V was shortened by 5 bases and J by 4 bases, with 14 bases between the two germline ends. CDR3 length equals 14 residues. Germline V gene lookup returns CDR1 MDHEN and CDR2 SYDVKM.

J is TRBJ2-7 and V is TRBV29-1, with 7 bases aligning to TRBD1. Germline V gene lookup returns CDR1 SQVTM and CDR2 ANQGSEA. This CDR3 region has 15 residues. The ends lost 2 bases at V and 3 bases at J; junction bases unmatched: 10. In nucleotides, the CDR3 is TGCAGCGTTGAAATACCCGGGACAGAATACTACGAGCAGTACTTC. Translating gives CSVEIPGTEYYEQYF.

The chain is built from TRBV7-2 and TRBJ2-7; 8 nucleotides line up with TRBD2. The CDR3 loop spans 16 amino acids. V was pared by 1 base and J by 3 bases, with 8 bases of the junction left unmatched. Germline CDR1 SGHTA, CDR2 FQGNSA. CDR3 region: CASSLVRAGVGYEQYF. CDR3 DNA sequence: TGTGCCAGCAGCTTAGTCCGAGCGGGAGTTGGCTACGAGCAGTACTTC.

This chain connects TRBV4-2 to TRBJ2-3; D is unclear. CDR3 size: 14 residues. The V end was cut by 2 bases, the J end by 5 bases, with 11 bases between. Germline-derived CDR1 and CDR2 are LGHNA and YNFKEQ. The CDR3 DNA sequence: TGTGCCAGCAGCCAAATTGCGATTAAAGATACGCAGTATTTT. Translating gives CASSQIAIKDTQYF.

The J gene is TRBJ1-2, the V gene TRBV6-1; 12 bases agree with TRBD1. Germline CDR1 is MNHNS and CDR2 is SASEGT. Trimming cost V 7 bases and J 8 bases; bases outside gene matches: 11. CDR3 length: 15 residues. This CDR3 reads CASILRDRGLSGYTF. The CDR3 DNA reads TGTGCCAGCATTCTCCGGGACAGGGGGCTCTCCGGCTACACCTTC.

The chain links TRBV19 to TRBJ1-1; unclear D gene. Germline V CDR1 and CDR2: LNHDA, SQIVND (reference sequence). V was pared by 0 bases and J by 1 base, with 6 bases between. The CDR3 sequence is 14 residues long. Here the CDR3 reads CASSIEARNTEAFF. CDR3 nucleotide sequence: TGTGCCAGTAGTATAGAAGCAAGGAACACTGAAGCTTTCTTT.

This chain joins TRBV14 and TRBJ2-7; D may be TRBD2 (5 bases). CDR3 size: 14 residues. CDR1 is SGHDN, CDR2 FVKESK, per germline. V lost 4 bases and J lost 0, with 10 bases in between. Written as DNA, the CDR3 is TGTGCCAGCAGCCGAGGGAGCGGCTCCTACGAGCAGTACTTC. Translated: CASSRGSGSYEQYF.

The chain combines TRBV4-1 with TRBJ1-2; D call uncertain. This CDR3 is 19 amino acids long. With 0 bases removed from V and 0 bases from J, the gap between germline ends came to 20 bases. CDR1 is MGHRA and CDR2 is YSYEKL in the germline V gene. The CDR3, as DNA: TGCGCCAGCAGCCAAGATTTAGGTCTAGGATTCCGCCCTAACTATGGCTACACCTTC. Its translation is CASSQDLGLGFRPNYGYTF.

The CDR3 DNA reads as TGCGCCAGCAGCGGAGGGACTCCCCTCTCCTACAATGAGCAGTTCTTC. Its protein is CASSGGTPLSYNEQFF. The V gene is TRBV4-1, the J gene TRBJ2-1, with D perhaps TRBD2 (6 bases). V lost 5 bases, J lost 0 bases, and 14 bases lay in between. This CDR3 is 16 amino acids long. Germline V gene lookup returns CDR1 MGHRA and CDR2 YSYEKL.

This clone has just one count. This chain joins TRBV5-5 and TRBJ2-7; 13 nucleotides agree with TRBD2. Losses at the gene ends were 6 bases for V and 0 bases for J; bases not matched to a gene: 15. The CDR3 has 19 residues. Germline loops: CDR1 SGHKS, CDR2 YYEKEE (reference sequence). The CDR3: CASMGGAGTSGTGSYEQYF. The CDR3 nucleotides read TGTGCCAGCATGGGCGGCGCCGGGACTAGCGGGACGGGCTCCTACGAGCAGTACTTC.

The rearrangement uses TRBV5-1 and TRBJ2-1, with D possibly TRBD2 on 6 matching bases. From germline, CDR1 is SGHRS and CDR2 YFSETQ. This CDR3 region has 16 residues. V lost 0 bases and J lost 7, with 17 bases in between. The CDR3: CASSLGPGAGVNEQFF. CDR3 nucleotides: TGCGCCAGCAGCTTGGGCCCGGGAGCAGGTGTTAATGAGCAGTTCTTC.

The chain recombines TRBV18 with TRBJ2-7, with 11 bases lining up with TRBD2. The CDR3 has 15 amino acids. The V segment lost 6 bases and the J segment 7 bases; nucleotides outside the gene matches: 11. The germline V gene encodes CDR1 KGHSH and CDR2 LQKENI. The CDR3 DNA is TGTGCCAGCTCGCCGACTAGCGGGACTTCCGATGAGCAGTACTTC. It is translated as CASSPTSGTSDEQYF.

The gene calls are TRBV6-1 and TRBJ1-1; D is unclear. The V gene's germline CDR1 is MNHNS and CDR2 SASEGT. The CDR3 contains 14 residues. V lost 7 bases, J lost 0 bases, and 12 bases lay in between. The CDR3 spells CASTKFNMNTEAFF. CDR3 in DNA: TGTGCCAGCACAAAGTTCAACATGAACACTGAAGCTTTCTTT.

The chain uses TRBV11-1 and TRBJ2-2; unclear D gene. Germline loops: CDR1 SGHAT, CDR2 FQDESV (reference sequence). The CDR3 sequence is 15 residues long. Trimming took 5 bases from V and 6 from J, leaving 16 bases between them. In DNA, the CDR3 is TGTGCCAGCAGCCCGCGTCCGCCTCCCGCCGGGGAGCTGTTTTTT. It codes for CASSPRPPPAGELFF. Looking up the rest from reference TRBV11-1 and TRBJ2-2 gives the full variable domain: EAEVAQSPRYKITEKSQAVAFWCDPISGHATLYWYRQILGQGPELLVQFQDESVVDDSQLPKDRFSAERLKGVDSTLKIQPAELGDSAMYLCASSPRPPPAGELFFGEGSRLTVL.

The V gene is TRBV27, the J gene TRBJ1-2, with TRBD1 identical over 7 bases. Trimming at V came to 3 bases and at J to 8 bases, leaving 6 bases not matched to a gene. In germline, CDR1 is MNHEY, CDR2 SMNVEV (reference sequence). CDR3 size: 13 residues. The CDR3 bases are TGTGCCAGCAGTTTTGTAGCAGGGGGAGGCTACACCTTC. It is translated as CASSFVAGGGYTF.

The chain joins TRBV5-4 to TRBJ2-3; no firm D call. The germline V gene has CDR1 SGHNT and CDR2 YYREEE (reference sequence). V lost 2 bases and J lost 4, with 8 bases in between. This CDR3 has 13 residues. The CDR3 loop is CASSFNGADTQYF. Written as DNA, the CDR3 is TGTGCCAGCAGCTTCAACGGAGCAGATACGCAGTATTTT.

The gene calls are TRBV6-1 and TRBJ1-1; possible D gene TRBD1, 6 bases. CDR3 length: 13 amino acids. Germline V lookup: CDR1 MNHNS, CDR2 SASEGT. The V end lost 6 bases, the J end lost 4 bases, and 12 bases lay between the germline ends. The CDR3 coding sequence is TGTGCCAGCAGGGAGACAGGAGGCACTGAAGCTTTCTTT. Protein: CASRETGGTEAFF.

This chain joins TRBV19 and TRBJ1-1, with a possible D match to TRBD1 (5 bases). Germline CDR1 reads LNHDA; CDR2 reads SQIVND (reference sequence). This CDR3 is built from 13 residues. V was trimmed by 10 bases and J by 4 bases, leaving 16 bases between them. For the CDR3, the DNA is TGTGCCACCTCATGGGGCGGCGGCACTGAAGCTTTCTTT. The encoded protein is CATSWGGGTEAFF. The variable domain in full, with the rest retrieved from reference TRBV19 and TRBJ1-1, is DGGITQSPKYLFRKEGQNVTLSCEQNLNHDAMYWYRQDPGQGLRLIYYSQIVNDFQKGDIAEGYSVSREKKESFPLTVTSAQKNPTAFYLCATSWGGGTEAFFGQGTRLTVV.

The CDR3 DNA sequence: TGTGCCAGCAGCTTAAGTAGCGGGAGTCGGATCGGGGAGCTGTTTTTT. Protein: CASSLSSGSRIGELFF. The J gene is TRBJ2-2, the V gene TRBV7-6, with 9 bases lining up with TRBD2. V was pared by 2 bases and J by 7 bases, with 8 bases of the junction left unmatched. The CDR3 is 16 amino acids. CDR1 and CDR2 (germline): SGHVS, FNYEAQ.

This clone was counted once. The chain has TRBV4-1 and TRBJ1-2; TRBD1 is a possible D gene (6 bases). The CDR3 spans 13 residues. V lost 4 bases and J lost 6, with 12 bases in between. In germline, CDR1 is MGHRA, CDR2 YSYEKL. The CDR3 nucleotides read TGCGCCAGCAGCCCAGAACAGGGAGATGGCTACACCTTC. Protein product: CASSPEQGDGYTF.

V usage is TRBV6-1 and J usage is TRBJ2-2; D possibly corresponds to TRBD2 (6 bases). The CDR3 contains 15 residues. CDR1 and CDR2 (germline): MNHNS, SASEGT. V shed 5 bases and J shed 6 bases, with 16 bases lying between them. The CDR3 region is CASSLSLVAAGELFF. CDR3 coding DNA: TGTGCCAGCAGTCTAAGCTTAGTAGCGGCCGGGGAGCTGTTTTTT.

The V call is TRBV5-3, the J call TRBJ2-5, with 9 bases lining up with TRBD1. TRBV5-3 is an open reading frame whose function is uncertain. V dropped 5 bases and J dropped 13; count of bases not matched to a gene: 9. The CDR3 runs 12 residues. CDR3 region: CARRLSRQGGYF. CDR3 DNA sequence: TGTGCCAGAAGACTATCCCGACAGGGGGGGTACTTC.

The V and J genes are TRBV5-1 and TRBJ1-3, with D tentatively TRBD1 (5 bases). V lost 7 bases and J lost 3, with 14 bases in between. The germline V gene encodes CDR1 SGHRS and CDR2 YFSETQ. This CDR3 is 14 amino acids long. The CDR3 loop reads CASGSGDSGNTIYF. The CDR3 DNA reads TGCGCCAGCGGGTCCGGAGACAGTGGAAACACCATATATTTT. Based on the CDR3 plus reference TRBV5-1 and TRBJ1-3, the full variable domain is KAGVTQTPRYLIKTRGQQVTLSCSPISGHRSVSWYQQTPGQGLQFLFEYFSETQRNKGNFPGRFSGRQFSNSRSEMNVSTLELGDSALYLCASGSGDSGNTIYFGEGSWLTVV.

This clone came up once. The gene calls are TRBV27 and TRBJ2-1, with 7 positions matching TRBD2. J lost 0 bases, V lost 2 bases, and 10 bases had no gene match. The CDR3 runs to 18 residues. Germline CDR1 and CDR2: MNHEY and SMNVEV (reference sequence). The CDR3 spells CASSLVASGPSSYNEQFF. For the CDR3, the DNA is TGTGCCAGCAGTTTAGTCGCTAGCGGACCGAGCTCCTACAATGAGCAGTTCTTC.